These 23 T cell receptor beta chains share one sample of origin, sequenced in a study of cytomegalovirus exposure and HLA in healthy donors. PCR involved 60 Vbeta and 13 Jbeta primers. Measured with immunoSEQ multiplex PCR; TCRdb has only the in-frame clones, and not every one. The sample shows some 130,000 clones, approximately 70% of them seen only once. Sequenced: PBMCs. These receptors originate from a woman between 40 and 55 years old in good health and CMV-seronegative.

Details on this clone: Given a much more abundant clone one base away, this may be a read error. The chain couples TRBV28 to TRBJ2-2; TRBD1 matches at 10 bases. The germline CDR1 and CDR2 sequences are MDHEN and SYDVKM. The CDR3 totals 15 residues. V dropped 4 bases and J dropped 4; count of bases not matched to a gene: 3. In nucleotides, the CDR3 is TGTGCCAGCAGTTCCGGACAGGGGGGCACCGGGGAGCTGTTTTTT. The encoded protein is CASSSGQGGTGELFF.

The gene calls are TRBV19 and TRBJ1-1; D remains unclear. Trimming took 7 bases from V and 1 from J, leaving 19 bases between them. The CDR3 runs to 16 residues. Germline lookup yields CDR1 LNHDA and CDR2 SQIVND (reference sequence). The CDR3 nucleotides are TGTGCCAGTAACTACGAGGAAGTTGAGCCGAACACTGAAGCTTTCTTT. Translated: CASNYEEVEPNTEAFF.

J is TRBJ1-1 and V is TRBV5-6; 9 positions match TRBD1. The V segment lost 2 bases and the J segment 8 bases; nucleotides outside the gene matches: 10. The germline V gene encodes CDR1 SGHDT and CDR2 YYEEEE. The CDR3 contains 15 residues. The CDR3 DNA reads TGTGCCAGCAGCTTTGTAGGGGGACAGGGTGTCGAAGCTTTCTTT. As protein: CASSFVGGQGVEAFF.

V usage is TRBV5-1 and J usage is TRBJ2-7; D not certain. In germline, CDR1 is SGHRS, CDR2 YFSETQ. This CDR3 has 9 residues. Trimming stripped 3 bases from V and 9 bases from J, with 4 bases between. The CDR3 region is CASSWPQYV. DNA of the CDR3: TGCGCCAGCAGCTGGCCGCAGTACGTC.

The chain joins TRBV6-5 to TRBJ2-2; 8 nucleotides agree with TRBD2. Germline lookup yields CDR1 MNHEY and CDR2 SVGAGI. CDR3 length equals 15 residues. V trimming: 6 bases; J trimming: 6 bases; junction bases outside the gene matches: 9. DNA of the CDR3: TGTGCCAGCAGAAGGCCGGGACTAGGGGCCGGGGAGCTGTTTTTT. Its protein is CASRRPGLGAGELFF.

DNA of the CDR3: TGCGCCAGCAGCTTGGGCGGGGCGAACACCGGGGAGCTGTTTTTT. This translates into CASSLGGANTGELFF. The chain has TRBV5-1 and TRBJ2-2, with a possible D match to TRBD2 (6 bases). Germline V gene lookup returns CDR1 SGHRS and CDR2 YFSETQ. CDR3 length: 15 amino acids. The V end lost 0 bases, the J end lost 0 bases, and 6 bases lay between the germline ends.

This clone was seen a few times. V gene TRBV2 combines with J gene TRBJ2-2, with TRBD2 identical over 10 bases. Trimming at V came to 3 bases and at J to 6 bases, leaving 4 bases not matched to a gene. The CDR3 is made up of 15 amino acids. CDR1 is SNHLY, CDR2 FYNNEI, per germline. As DNA, the CDR3 is TGTGCCAGCAGTGAGAGAAGCGGGGGGGCCGGGGAGCTGTTTTTT. Translated: CASSERSGGAGELFF.

The J gene is TRBJ2-1, the V gene TRBV9; 14 bases agree with TRBD2. V trimming: 4 bases; J trimming: 3 bases; junction bases outside the gene matches: 6. CDR3 length equals 17 residues. The germline gives CDR1 SGDLS, CDR2 YYNGEE. The CDR3 region has the DNA TGTGCCAGCAGCACCGGGACTAGCGGGGGACGCTACAATGAGCAGTTCTTC. Translating gives CASSTGTSGGRYNEQFF.

V is TRBV5-6 and J is TRBJ2-7; 7 bases agree with TRBD1. The CDR3 contains 15 residues. Germline CDR1 SGHDT, CDR2 YYEEEE. The J segment lost 3 bases and the V segment lost 4 bases, leaving 10 bases of the junction unmatched. CDR3 nucleotides: TGTGCCAGCAGCCCTAGACAGGGAGTCAACTACGAGCAGTACGTC. Its protein product is CASSPRQGVNYEQYV.

The gene calls are TRBV18 and TRBJ1-2, with TRBD1 matching 7 bases. The CDR3 is made up of 16 amino acids. The germline gives CDR1 KGHSH, CDR2 LQKENI. V lost 4 bases, J lost 1 base, and 9 bases stayed unmatched. CDR3: CASSLSPTGVNYGYTF. Here the CDR3 DNA reads TGTGCCAGCTCACTTTCCCCCACAGGGGTTAACTATGGCTACACCTTC.

The chain uses TRBV7-8 and TRBJ2-3; TRBD2 matches at 9 bases. Trimming at V came to 1 base and at J to 6 bases, leaving 8 bases not matched to a gene. This CDR3 region has 16 residues. Germline CDR1 SGHVS, CDR2 FQNEAQ. CDR3 protein: CASSLVVTSGGDTQYF. The CDR3 bases are TGTGCCAGCAGCTTAGTTGTGACTAGCGGTGGGGATACGCAGTATTTT.

The chain has TRBV5-6 and TRBJ1-2; 9 positions agree with TRBD1. In germline, CDR1 is SGHDT, CDR2 YYEEEE. J was trimmed by 5 bases and V by 4 bases; bases with no gene match: 9. The CDR3 covers 15 residues. The CDR3, as DNA: TGTGCCAGCAGCGGGGACGGGACAGGGACTTATGGCTACACCTTC. Protein product: CASSGDGTGTYGYTF.

This sequence joins TRBV6-1 and TRBJ2-3; D call uncertain. Germline CDR1 MNHNS, CDR2 SASEGT. V dropped 8 bases and J dropped 2 bases, with 17 bases sitting between them. The CDR3 runs to 15 residues. The DNA of the CDR3 is TGTGCCAGCGTGACATTCGTACAGCCCACAGATACGCAGTATTTT. The encoded protein is CASVTFVQPTDTQYF.

The V gene is TRBV14, the J gene TRBJ1-2, with 7 bases fitting TRBD1. V lost 4 bases to trimming and J lost 3 bases; unmatched junction nucleotides: 5. The CDR3 consists of 14 residues. CDR1 and CDR2 (germline): SGHDN, FVKESK. CDR3 loop: CASSRPGTDYGYTF. The DNA of the CDR3 is TGTGCCAGCAGCCGACCCGGGACAGACTATGGCTACACCTTC.

V usage is TRBV4-1 and J usage is TRBJ2-3, with D possibly being TRBD2 (5 bases). Germline CDR1 MGHRA, CDR2 YSYEKL. Trimming stripped 1 base from V and 6 bases from J, with 17 bases between. The CDR3 runs 16 residues. Here the CDR3 reads CASSQANMGSPDTQYF. For the CDR3, the DNA is TGCGCCAGCAGCCAAGCTAATATGGGGAGCCCGGATACGCAGTATTTT.

The chain links TRBV4-1 to TRBJ1-1; D gene ambiguous. This CDR3 region has 17 residues. Germline V gene sequence: CDR1 MGHRA, CDR2 YSYEKL. V was pared by 0 bases and J by 3 bases, with 17 bases between. The CDR3 here is CASSQENRTSRDTEAFF. CDR3 nucleotide sequence: TGCGCCAGCAGCCAAGAAAATAGAACAAGCCGGGACACTGAAGCTTTCTTT.

The chain joins TRBV20-1 to TRBJ2-3; a possible D gene is TRBD2 (6 bases). The CDR3 consists of 10 residues. Between the trimmed V and J ends, which lost 6 bases and 9 bases, there was a span of 10 bases. Germline loops: CDR1 DFQATT, CDR2 SNEGSKA (reference sequence). In nucleotides, the CDR3 is TGCAGTGCAGCCCGGGGGACGCAGTATTTT. Amino acids: CSAARGTQYF.

This clone was seen a handful of times. V gene TRBV7-9 combines with J gene TRBJ1-4; the match to TRBD1 covers 8 bases. This CDR3 contains 15 residues. Germline lookup yields CDR1 SEHNR and CDR2 FQNEAQ (reference sequence). V lost 5 bases, J lost 5 bases, and 7 bases stayed unmatched. The CDR3 DNA reads TGTGCCAGCAGCCGTGACAGGGGACAGAATGAAAAACTGTTTTTT. Its translation: CASSRDRGQNEKLFF.

This clone showed up many times. The V call is TRBV9, the J call TRBJ2-1; tentative D call: TRBD1 (6 bases). Germline lookup yields CDR1 SGDLS and CDR2 YYNGEE. The CDR3 extends over 18 amino acids. V was cut by 3 bases and J by 0 bases, with 19 bases left in between. Written as DNA, the CDR3 is TGTGCCAGCAGCGGCGATCCAAGGGGGACGAGCTCCTACAATGAGCAGTTCTTC. Its protein product is CASSGDPRGTSSYNEQFF.

The rearrangement uses TRBV27 and TRBJ1-2; D remains unclear. The CDR3 is 13 amino acids. The ends were cut back, 10 bases at V and 4 bases at J, with 16 bases in the middle. Germline lookup yields CDR1 MNHEY and CDR2 SMNVEV (reference sequence). The CDR3 coding sequence is TGTGCCACCTCCGCCAGTCTCTTCTATGGCTACACCTTC. Amino acid sequence: CATSASLFYGYTF.

The rearrangement links TRBV4-3 to TRBJ2-1; TRBD1 matches 8 bases. CDR1 and CDR2 (germline): LGHNA, YSLEER. V gave up 0 bases and J gave up 4 bases; unmatched junction bases: 8. The CDR3 sequence is 17 residues long. The CDR3 bases are TGCGCCAGCAGCCAAGAGGGGGGACAGGCGATATACAATGAGCAGTTCTTC. It yields the protein CASSQEGGQAIYNEQFF.

The rearrangement joins TRBV7-9 to TRBJ2-5, with TRBD2 matching 9 bases. The J segment lost 5 bases and the V segment lost 5 bases, leaving 15 bases of the junction unmatched. From germline, CDR1 is SEHNR and CDR2 FQNEAQ (reference sequence). The CDR3 runs to 17 residues. The CDR3 region is CASSIRSGGPSMETQYF. CDR3 DNA: TGTGCCAGCAGCATAAGGAGCGGGGGGCCTAGTATGGAGACCCAGTACTTC.

The chain is built from TRBV2 and TRBJ2-1, with 10 bases matching TRBD2. This CDR3 has 20 residues. Germline trimming cut 6 bases from V and 1 base from J; bases unmatched to any gene: 18. Germline V gives CDR1 SNHLY, CDR2 FYNNEI. CDR3 DNA: TGTGCCAGCAGGGGGCTAGGGTTCGTTATACTAGCGGGGTCCTACAATGAGCAGTTCTTC. Its protein product is CASRGLGFVILAGSYNEQFF.